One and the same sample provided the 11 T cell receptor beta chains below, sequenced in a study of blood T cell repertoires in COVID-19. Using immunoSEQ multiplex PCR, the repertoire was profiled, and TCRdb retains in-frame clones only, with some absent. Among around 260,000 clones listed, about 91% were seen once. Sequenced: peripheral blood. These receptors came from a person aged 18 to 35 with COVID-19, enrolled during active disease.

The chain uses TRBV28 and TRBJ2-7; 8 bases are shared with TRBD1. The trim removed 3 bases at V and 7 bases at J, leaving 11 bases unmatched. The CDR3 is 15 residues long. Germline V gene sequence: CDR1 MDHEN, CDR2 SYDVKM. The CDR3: CASSFLGRGLEEQYF. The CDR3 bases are TGTGCCAGCAGTTTCCTAGGCAGGGGGCTCGAGGAGCAGTACTTC. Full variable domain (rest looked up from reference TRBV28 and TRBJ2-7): DVKVTQSSRYLVKRTGEKVFLECVQDMDHENMFWYRQDPGLGLRLIYFSYDVKMKEKGDIPEGYSVSREKKERFSLILESASTNQTSMYLCASSFLGRGLEEQYFGPGTRLTVT.

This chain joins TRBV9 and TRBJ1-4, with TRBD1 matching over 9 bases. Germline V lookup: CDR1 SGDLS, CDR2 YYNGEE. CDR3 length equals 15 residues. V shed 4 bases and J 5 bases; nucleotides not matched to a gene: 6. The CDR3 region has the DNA TGTGCCAGCAGCCCTAGGGGGACAGGGAATGAAAAACTGTTTTTT. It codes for CASSPRGTGNEKLFF.

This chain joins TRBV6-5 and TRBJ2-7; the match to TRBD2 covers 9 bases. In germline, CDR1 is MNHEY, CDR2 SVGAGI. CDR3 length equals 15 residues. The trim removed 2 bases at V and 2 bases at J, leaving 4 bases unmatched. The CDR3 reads CASSYLSSGAYEQYF. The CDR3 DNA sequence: TGTGCCAGCAGTTACCTGTCTAGCGGGGCCTACGAGCAGTACTTC.

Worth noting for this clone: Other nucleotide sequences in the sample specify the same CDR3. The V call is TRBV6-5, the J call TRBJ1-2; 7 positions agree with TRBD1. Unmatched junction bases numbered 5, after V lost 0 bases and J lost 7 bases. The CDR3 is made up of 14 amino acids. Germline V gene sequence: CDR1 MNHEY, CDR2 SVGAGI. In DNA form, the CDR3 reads TGTGCCAGCAGTTACTCCGACAGGGCTAGTGGCTACACCTTC. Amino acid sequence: CASSYSDRASGYTF.

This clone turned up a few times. The CDR3 nucleotides read TGTGCCAGCAGCCAATCAGGCGGCAACCAAGGACAGCCCCAGCATTTT. Its translation is CASSQSGGNQGQPQHF. The genes are TRBV16 and TRBJ1-5; D is unresolved. Trimming stripped 0 bases from V and 7 bases from J, with 16 bases between. This CDR3 is built from 16 residues. Germline V gene data show CDR1 as KGHSY and CDR2 as FQNENV.

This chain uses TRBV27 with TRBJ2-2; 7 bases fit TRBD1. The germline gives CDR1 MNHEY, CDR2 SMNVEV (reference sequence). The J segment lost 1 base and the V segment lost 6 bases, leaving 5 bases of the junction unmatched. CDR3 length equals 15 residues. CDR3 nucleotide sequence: TGTGCCAGCAGAACCGGGACAGTGAACACCGGGGAGCTGTTTTTT. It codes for CASRTGTVNTGELFF.

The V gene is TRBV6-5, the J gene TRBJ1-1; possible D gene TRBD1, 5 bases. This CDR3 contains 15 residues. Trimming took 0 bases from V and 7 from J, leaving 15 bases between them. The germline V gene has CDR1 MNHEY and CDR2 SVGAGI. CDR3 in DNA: TGTGCCAGCAGTTACTCGATGTCGGCAGGGAATGAAGCTTTCTTT. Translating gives CASSYSMSAGNEAFF.

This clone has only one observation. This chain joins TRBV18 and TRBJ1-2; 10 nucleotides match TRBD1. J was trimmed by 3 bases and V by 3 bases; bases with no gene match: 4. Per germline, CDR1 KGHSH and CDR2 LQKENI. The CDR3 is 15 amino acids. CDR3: CASSPYGTGDYGYTF. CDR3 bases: TGTGCCAGCTCACCGTACGGGACAGGGGACTATGGCTACACCTTC.

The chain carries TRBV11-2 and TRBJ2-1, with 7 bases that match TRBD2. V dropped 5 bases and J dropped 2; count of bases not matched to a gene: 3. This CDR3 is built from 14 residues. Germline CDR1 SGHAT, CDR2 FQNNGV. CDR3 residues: CASSTGLAYNEQFF. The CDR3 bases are TGTGCCAGCAGCACCGGACTAGCCTACAATGAGCAGTTCTTC.

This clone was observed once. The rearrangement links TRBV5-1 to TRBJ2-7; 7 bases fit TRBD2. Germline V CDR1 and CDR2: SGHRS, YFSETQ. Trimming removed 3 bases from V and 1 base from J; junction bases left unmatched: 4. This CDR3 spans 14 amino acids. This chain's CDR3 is CASSSRGISYEQYF. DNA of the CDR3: TGCGCCAGCAGCTCGCGGGGGATATCCTACGAGCAGTACTTC.

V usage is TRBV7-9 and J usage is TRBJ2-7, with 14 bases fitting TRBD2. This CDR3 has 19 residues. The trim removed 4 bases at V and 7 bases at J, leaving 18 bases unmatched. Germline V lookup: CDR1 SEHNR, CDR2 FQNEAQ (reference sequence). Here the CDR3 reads CASSSLRLAGGPVAGEQYF. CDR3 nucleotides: TGTGCCAGCAGCTCGCTCAGACTAGCGGGAGGGCCGGTGGCCGGGGAGCAGTACTTC. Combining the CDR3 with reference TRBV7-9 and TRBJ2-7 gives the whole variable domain DTGVSQNPRHKITKRGQNVTFRCDPISEHNRLYWYRQTLGQGPEFLTYFQNEAQLEKSRLLSDRFSAERPKGSFSTLEIQRTEQGDSAMYLCASSSLRLAGGPVAGEQYFGPGTRLTVT.